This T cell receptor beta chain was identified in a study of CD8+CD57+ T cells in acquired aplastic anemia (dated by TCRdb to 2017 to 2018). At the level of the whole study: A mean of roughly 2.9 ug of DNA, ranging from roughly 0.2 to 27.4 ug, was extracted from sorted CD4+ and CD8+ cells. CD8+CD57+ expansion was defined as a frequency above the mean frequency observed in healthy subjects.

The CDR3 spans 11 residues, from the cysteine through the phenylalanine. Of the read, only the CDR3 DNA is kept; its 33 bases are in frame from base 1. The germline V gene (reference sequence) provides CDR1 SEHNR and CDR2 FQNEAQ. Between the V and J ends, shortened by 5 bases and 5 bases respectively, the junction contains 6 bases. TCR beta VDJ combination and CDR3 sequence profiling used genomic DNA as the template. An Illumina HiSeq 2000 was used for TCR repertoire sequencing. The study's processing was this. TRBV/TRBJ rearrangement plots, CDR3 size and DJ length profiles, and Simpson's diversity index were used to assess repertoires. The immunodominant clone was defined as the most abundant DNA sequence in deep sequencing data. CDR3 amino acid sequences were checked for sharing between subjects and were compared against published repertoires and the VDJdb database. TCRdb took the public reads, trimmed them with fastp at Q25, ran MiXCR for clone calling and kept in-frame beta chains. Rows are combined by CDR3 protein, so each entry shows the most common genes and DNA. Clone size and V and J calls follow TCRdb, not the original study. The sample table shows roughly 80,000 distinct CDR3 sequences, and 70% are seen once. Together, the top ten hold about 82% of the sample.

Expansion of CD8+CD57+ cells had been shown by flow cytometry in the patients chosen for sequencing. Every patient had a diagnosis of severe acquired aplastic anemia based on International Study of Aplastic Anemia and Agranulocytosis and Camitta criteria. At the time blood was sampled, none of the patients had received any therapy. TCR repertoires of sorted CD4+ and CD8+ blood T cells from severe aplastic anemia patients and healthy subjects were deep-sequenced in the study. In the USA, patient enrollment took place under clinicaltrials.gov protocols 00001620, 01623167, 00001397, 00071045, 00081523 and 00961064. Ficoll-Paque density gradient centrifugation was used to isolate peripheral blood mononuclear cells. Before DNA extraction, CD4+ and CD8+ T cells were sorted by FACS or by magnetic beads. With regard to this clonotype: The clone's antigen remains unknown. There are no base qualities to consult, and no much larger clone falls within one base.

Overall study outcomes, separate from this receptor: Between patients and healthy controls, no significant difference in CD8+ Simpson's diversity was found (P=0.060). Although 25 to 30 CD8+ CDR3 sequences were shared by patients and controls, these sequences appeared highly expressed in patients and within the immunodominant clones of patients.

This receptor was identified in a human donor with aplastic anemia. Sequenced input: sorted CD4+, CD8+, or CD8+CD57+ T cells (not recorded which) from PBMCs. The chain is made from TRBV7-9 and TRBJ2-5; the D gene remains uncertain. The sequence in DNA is TGTGCCAGCAGCGGGCCGGAGACCCAGTACTTC. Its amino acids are CASSGPETQYF.